The text below deals with one T cell receptor (beta chain). Its antigen has not been determined. No much larger clone exists at a distance of one base, and base qualities are not known. This entry comes from a study of blood T cells in healthy people across ages (dated by TCRdb to about 2015). As for the study more broadly: In model experiments, template switching captured roughly one uniquely barcoded TCR beta cDNA molecule for every two T cells. To avoid experimental bias, donors of different ages were spread randomly across the sequencing lanes. To track age-related changes in TCR beta repertoire diversity, the study relied on deep sequencing normalized with unique cDNA molecular identifiers. Using the same blood draw, the study looked at two additional independent replicas of 1 million unique cDNA reads for two donors, one aged 18 to 30 and the other aged 80 or older. The donors were split into four age groups: young (average roughly 15 years), middle-aged (39), aged (62) and long-lived (more than 80).

Per the germline V gene, SGHTA is the CDR1 and FQGNSA is the CDR2. The CDR3 holds 14 amino acids from the cysteine to the phenylalanine. Only the CDR3 region is kept as DNA, spanning 42 bases read in frame from base 1. V is pared back by 7 bases and J by 6 bases, with 15 bases lying between the germline termini. Library prep was done by 5' RACE. The sample was run on an Illumina HiSeq 2500. A second about 7 to 12 cycle PCR used a sample-barcoded 5' primer and a J-beta primer mix. A template-switch 5' adaptor carrying 12 random nucleotides introduced a unique molecular identifier onto each TCR beta cDNA molecule. Each sample yielded at least 2.5 million CDR3-containing paired-end reads. First-strand cDNA synthesis was performed from all RNA using the Mint cDNA synthesis kit, with priming by a TRBC-specific oligonucleotide. After uracil-DNA glycosylase treatment, a first 18-cycle PCR used universal primers M1SS and BC2_uni_R on all cDNA. In the authors' own workflow: Normalization of each sample was performed by random selection of 1 million high-quality reads, each carrying a distinct molecular identifier. Reads sharing molecular identifiers were discarded rather than binned into consensus sequences. MiTCR, set to a Q25 quality threshold and the strictest error-elimination algorithm, was used for CDR3 identification, clonotype clustering and error correction. A nonparametric unseen species model using Euler transformation provided a lower-bound estimate of total TCR beta diversity. The public sequencing data were trimmed at Q25 with fastp and processed into clonotypes with MiXCR by TCRdb, which kept only in-frame beta chains. Each CDR3 protein appears once, grouped with its most common genes and DNA. These V and J calls originate from TCRdb's pipeline instead of the authors' own analysis. In all, the sample holds about 780,000 distinct CDR3 sequences, and 35% to 60% of those were seen once. Around 18% of the sample rests with the top ten.

Results and caveats for the whole study, not just this receptor: Estimates of total diversity from one million sequenced T cells were regarded as lower bounds and underestimates. The long-lived group showed more naive CD4+ T cells, fewer expanded clones and increased TCR diversity than the aged group, suggesting age selection. Observed TCR beta diversity per million T cells fell roughly linearly with age, and a significant reduction was already apparent by age approximately 41. Observed TCR beta diversity correlated strongly with the percentage of naive T cells measured by flow cytometry. Conclusive comparison of naive and antigen-experienced compartments was prevented by the profiling of bulk unsorted PBMCs. Donor CMV infection status was unknown, potentially confounding age-related changes in expanded clonotypes.

The 39 donors, aged 6 to 90 years, were systemically healthy Caucasian individuals from Russia. Each donor gave 8 to 10 milliliters of peripheral blood, collected into EDTA-treated Vacutainer tubes. Ficoll-Paque density-gradient centrifugation was used to isolate PBMCs, with at least 7 million per sample. Trizol reagent was used to extract total RNA from PBMCs, with at least 6 micrograms per sample. For every donor, an aliquot of PBMCs went through flow cytometry to measure the percentages of naive CD45RAhigh/CD27high T cells. The TCR was taken from an elderly man in good health. Recombination linked TRBV7-2 to TRBJ2-2; no D gene is confidently identified. The sample was blood. The bases are TGTGCCAGCACCTATAGCCCCTCTTCCGGGGAGCTGTTTTTT. Translation gives CASTYSPSSGELFF.